A single sample gave rise to the 27 T cell receptor beta chains below, sequenced in a study of cytomegalovirus exposure and HLA in healthy donors. Assay: immunoSEQ multiplex PCR; the TCRdb copy retains only in-frame clones and omits some. The sample has approximately 200,000 clones; approximately 88% are singletons. The sample consisted of PBMCs. The receptor source for this set is a man between 18 and 29 years old in good health and CMV-seropositive.

The count of this clone is one. The chain recombines TRBV5-6 with TRBJ2-6; D gene uncertain. With 0 bases removed from V and 2 bases from J, the gap between germline ends came to 9 bases. The CDR3 runs to 16 residues. Germline assignment: CDR1 SGHDT and CDR2 YYEEEE. For the CDR3, the DNA is TGTGCCAGCAGCTTGGCGGGTAAGGCTGGGGCCAACGTCCTGACTTTC. This codes for CASSLAGKAGANVLTF. Filled out from reference TRBV5-6 and TRBJ2-6, the complete variable domain reads DAGVTQSPTHLIKTRGQQVTLRCSPKSGHDTVSWYQQALGQGPQFIFQYYEEEERQRGNFPDRFSGHQFPNYSSELNVNALLLGDSALYLCASSLAGKAGANVLTFGAGSRLTVL.

V and J are TRBV9 and TRBJ2-1, with 10 positions matching TRBD1. From germline, CDR1 is SGDLS and CDR2 YYNGEE. CDR3 length: 13 residues. J gave up 9 bases and V 3 bases, and 3 bases lay outside the gene matches. The CDR3 reads CASSGGDRGEQFF. The CDR3 nucleotides are TGTGCCAGCAGCGGGGGGGACAGGGGTGAGCAGTTCTTC.

V and J are TRBV7-8 and TRBJ2-7, with 7 bases that match TRBD1. Trimming took 5 bases from V and 1 from J; bases not matched to a gene: 5. Germline CDR1 reads SGHVS; CDR2 reads FQNEAQ. This CDR3 is built from 14 residues. The CDR3 region is CASSKRGQSYEQYF. CDR3 DNA: TGTGCCAGCAGCAAACGGGGACAGTCCTACGAGCAGTACTTC.

This CDR3 reads CATGDQETQYF. In nucleotides, the CDR3 is TGTGCCACGGGTGACCAAGAGACCCAGTACTTC. V usage is TRBV28 and J usage is TRBJ2-5; D unresolved. The germline V and J ends were trimmed by 10 bases and 0 bases, with 6 bases remaining between them. Germline V lookup: CDR1 MDHEN, CDR2 SYDVKM. CDR3 length: 11 residues.

The chain uses TRBV11-3 and TRBJ2-5; no definite D call. CDR3 length: 13 amino acids. Trimming cost V 5 bases and J 0 bases, with 7 bases left between them. Looked up from germline, CDR1 is SGHNT and CDR2 is YENEEA. The CDR3 protein is CASSLRDQETQYF. As DNA, the CDR3 is TGTGCCAGCAGCCTAAGAGACCAAGAGACCCAGTACTTC.

The rearrangement uses TRBV27 and TRBJ1-5; 10 bases are a match to TRBD1. With 10 bases clipped from V and 7 bases from J, the junction kept 19 bases outside the gene matches. Per the germline V gene, CDR1 is MNHEY and CDR2 is SMNVEV (reference sequence). The CDR3 has 17 amino acids. CDR3 region: CAIIPGQGSPGEQPQHF. The CDR3, as DNA: TGTGCCATCATTCCGGGACAGGGGTCCCCCGGGGAGCAGCCCCAGCATTTT.

This clone showed up just once. This chain links TRBV19 with TRBJ1-1; D is perhaps TRBD1 (6 bases). The CDR3 consists of 16 residues. V was shortened by 4 bases and J by 1 base, with 16 bases between the two germline ends. Germline V gives CDR1 LNHDA, CDR2 SQIVND (reference sequence). The DNA for the CDR3 is TGTGCCAGTAGTACCGTACAGGGAGTGGGGAACACTGAAGCTTTCTTT. Translating it yields CASSTVQGVGNTEAFF.

The chain recombines TRBV29-1 with TRBJ2-5, with D maybe TRBD2 (8 bases). The germline V gene has CDR1 SQVTM and CDR2 ANQGSEA. The length of the CDR3 is 14 residues. Trimming removed 7 bases from V and 2 bases from J, with 17 bases in between. CDR3 DNA sequence: TGCAGCGCCGATAGCGGGACAGATCAAGAGACCCAGTACTTC. This gives the protein CSADSGTDQETQYF.

V usage is TRBV7-9 and J usage is TRBJ2-7; 9 nucleotides align to TRBD2. This CDR3 region has 14 residues. CDR1 and CDR2 (germline): SEHNR, FQNEAQ (reference sequence). J gave up 6 bases and V 1 base, and 4 bases lay outside the gene matches. The CDR3 spells CASSLVGLATEQYF. For the CDR3, the DNA is TGTGCCAGCAGCTTAGTTGGACTAGCGACCGAGCAGTACTTC.

V usage is TRBV5-6 and J usage is TRBJ1-2; no definite D call. The CDR3 runs 13 residues. Per germline, CDR1 SGHDT and CDR2 YYEEEE. V lost 0 bases and J lost 4, with 7 bases in between. Here the CDR3 DNA reads TGTGCCAGCAGCTTGGGGTCAGGCTATGGCTACACCTTC. This encodes CASSLGSGYGYTF.

The chain employs TRBV30 and TRBJ2-2, with TRBD2 matching 11 bases. V lost 0 bases to trimming and J lost 11 bases; unmatched junction nucleotides: 5. The CDR3 is made up of 14 amino acids. The germline CDR1 and CDR2 sequences are GTSNPN and SVGIG (reference sequence). In DNA form, the CDR3 reads TGTGCCTGGAGTGTAGGTAGCGGGAGGGCCGAGCTGTTTTTT. Protein sequence: CAWSVGSGRAELFF.

V and J are TRBV14 and TRBJ2-5, with D possibly being TRBD2 (5 bases). The germline V gene encodes CDR1 SGHDN and CDR2 FVKESK. The CDR3 has 18 amino acids. V lost 1 base and J lost 2, with 20 bases in between. The CDR3 DNA reads as TGTGCCAGCAGCCAAGTAACCTTCATATCGGGGTGGCAAGAGACCCAGTACTTC. It yields the protein CASSQVTFISGWQETQYF.

V and J are TRBV20-1 and TRBJ2-1; a possible D gene is TRBD2 (5 bases). Per germline, CDR1 DFQATT and CDR2 SNEGSKA (reference sequence). With 4 bases removed from V and 9 bases from J, the gap between germline ends came to 10 bases. The CDR3 consists of 11 residues. CDR3 coding DNA: TGCAGTGCTACCCTAGCAATTGAGCAGTTCTTC. Translated: CSATLAIEQFF.

J is TRBJ2-2 and V is TRBV28, with 7 bases aligning to TRBD1. In germline, CDR1 is MDHEN, CDR2 SYDVKM. J lost 9 bases, V lost 11 bases, and 18 bases had no gene match. The CDR3 loop spans 15 amino acids. CDR3 in DNA: TGTGCCGCATGGGGCGACAGGGCAAAGGGGAGGGAGCTGTTTTTT. Protein: CAAWGDRAKGRELFF.

The J gene is TRBJ1-1, the V gene TRBV6-5, with D tentatively TRBD1 (6 bases). Per germline, CDR1 MNHEY and CDR2 SVGAGI. The V end lost 7 bases, the J end lost 1 base, and 13 bases lay between the germline ends. The CDR3 spans 14 residues. In DNA, the CDR3 is TGTGCCAGCACCTATGGGGGCCCGAACACTGAAGCTTTCTTT. This sequence encodes CASTYGGPNTEAFF.

This clone has only a few counts. The J gene is TRBJ2-2, the V gene TRBV6-4; 11 bases agree with TRBD1. The ends lost 5 bases at V and 3 bases at J; junction bases unmatched: 2. The CDR3 extends over 15 amino acids. Germline loops: CDR1 MRHNA, CDR2 SNTAGT. The CDR3 coding sequence is TGTGCCAGCAGTCGGACAGGGGGCGACACCGGGGAGCTGTTTTTT. This translates into CASSRTGGDTGELFF.

V usage is TRBV2 and J usage is TRBJ1-2; no clear D. The length of the CDR3 is 15 residues. Deletions cut 3 bases from V and 6 bases from J, with 17 bases between. Germline V CDR1 and CDR2: SNHLY, FYNNEI. For the CDR3, the DNA is TGTGCCAGCAGTGATTCTGAGGGCCGGAGGAATGGCTACACCTTC. The encoded protein is CASSDSEGRRNGYTF.

V is TRBV7-8 and J is TRBJ2-1; TRBD2 is a possible D gene (6 bases). From germline, CDR1 is SGHVS and CDR2 FQNEAQ. The CDR3 has 12 amino acids. V was pared by 7 bases and J by 5 bases, with 9 bases between. CDR3 protein: CASTTGDNEQFF. DNA of the CDR3: TGTGCCAGCACCACGGGGGACAATGAGCAGTTCTTC. The full variable domain, with the rest looked up from reference TRBV7-8 and TRBJ2-1, is GAGVSQSPRYKVAKRGQDVALRCDPISGHVSLFWYQQALGQGPEFLTYFQNEAQLDKSGLPSDRFFAERPEGSVSTLKIQRTQQEDSAVYLCASTTGDNEQFFGPGTRLTVL.

The CDR3 region is CASSTSGESYNEQFF. The CDR3 region has the DNA TGTGCCAGTAGTACCAGCGGGGAATCCTACAATGAGCAGTTCTTC. The chain employs TRBV19 and TRBJ2-1; TRBD2 aligns across 7 bases. The trim removed 4 bases at V and 1 base at J, leaving 4 bases unmatched. The length of the CDR3 is 15 residues. The V gene's germline CDR1 is LNHDA and CDR2 SQIVND (reference sequence).

The chain links TRBV19 to TRBJ1-2; 9 bases are shared with TRBD1. CDR1 and CDR2 (germline): LNHDA, SQIVND (reference sequence). V lost 5 bases, J lost 8 bases, and 12 bases stayed unmatched. The CDR3 is 15 amino acids. CDR3 nucleotides: TGTGCCAGTAGTCCCGACATTAGGACAGGGGCCGGCTACACCTTC. Translating gives CASSPDIRTGAGYTF. The full variable domain, with the rest looked up from reference TRBV19 and TRBJ1-2, is DGGITQSPKYLFRKEGQNVTLSCEQNLNHDAMYWYRQDPGQGLRLIYYSQIVNDFQKGDIAEGYSVSREKKESFPLTVTSAQKNPTAFYLCASSPDIRTGAGYTFGSGTRLTVV.

This clone was seen only once. V and J are TRBV7-2 and TRBJ1-5, with 7 nucleotides matching TRBD1. Per germline, CDR1 SGHTA and CDR2 FQGNSA. Trimming cost V 1 base and J 5 bases; bases outside gene matches: 5. The CDR3 is made up of 15 amino acids. The CDR3 nucleotides are TGTGCCAGCAGCTTAGGGGCAGGGGGGTATCAGCCCCAGCATTTT. Amino acid sequence: CASSLGAGGYQPQHF.

The CDR3 sequence is CASSIFSGTGNTIYF. The CDR3 DNA sequence: TGTGCCAGTAGTATCTTTAGCGGTACTGGAAACACCATATATTTT. The chain joins TRBV19 to TRBJ1-3; no reliable D call. CDR3 length equals 15 residues. V gave up 3 bases and J gave up 2 bases, with 11 bases separating them. Germline CDR1 and CDR2: LNHDA and SQIVND (reference sequence).

The chain carries TRBV9 and TRBJ2-7, with D possibly TRBD2 on 6 matching bases. Between the trimmed V and J ends, which lost 3 bases and 5 bases, there was a span of 15 bases. The CDR3 covers 14 residues. Germline V CDR1 and CDR2: SGDLS, YYNGEE. This CDR3 is CASSGRASVNEQYF. Here the CDR3 DNA reads TGTGCCAGCAGCGGTAGGGCTAGCGTGAACGAGCAGTACTTC.

The CDR3 nucleotides are TGTGCCAGCAGCGCGGGAGCGGGAGGGGGCACCGGGGAGCTGTTTTTT. It translates to CASSAGAGGGTGELFF. J is TRBJ2-2 and V is TRBV9, with 10 positions matching TRBD2. From germline, CDR1 is SGDLS and CDR2 YYNGEE. J lost 4 bases, V lost 3 bases, and 6 bases had no gene match. The CDR3 length is 16 residues. Complete variable domain (other parts from reference TRBV9 and TRBJ2-2): DSGVTQTPKHLITATGQRVTLRCSPRSGDLSVYWYQQSLDQGLQFLIQYYNGEERAKGNILERFSAQQFPDLHSELNLSSLELGDSALYFCASSAGAGGGTGELFFGEGSRLTVL.

The chain combines TRBV6-4 with TRBJ2-7; TRBD2 agrees at 7 bases. The V gene end was trimmed by 8 bases and the J gene end by 6 bases; junction bases not matched to a gene: 13. This CDR3 has 14 residues. In germline, CDR1 is MRHNA, CDR2 SNTAGT. The CDR3 DNA sequence: TGTGCCAGCGGTGGGGCGCGGGGAGGGGTCGAGCAGTACTTC. This gives the protein CASGGARGGVEQYF.

This clone was detected only once. V and J are TRBV5-4 and TRBJ1-2; 10 bases match TRBD1. Trimming at V came to 3 bases and at J to 4 bases, leaving 15 bases not matched to a gene. Germline loops: CDR1 SGHNT, CDR2 YYREEE (reference sequence). This CDR3 comprises 18 residues. CDR3: CASSSKKSGTGAGYGYTF. The DNA of the CDR3 is TGTGCCAGCAGCTCCAAAAAATCCGGGACAGGGGCGGGCTATGGCTACACCTTC.

This chain connects TRBV5-6 to TRBJ2-7; D might be TRBD1 (6 bases). Germline CDR1 and CDR2: SGHDT and YYEEEE. The CDR3 contains 12 residues. Between the trimmed V and J ends, which lost 4 bases and 3 bases, there was a span of 8 bases. Written as DNA, the CDR3 is TGTGCCAGCAGCGGACAGAACTACGAGCAGTACTTC. As protein: CASSGQNYEQYF.